One and the same sample provided the 6 T cell receptor beta chains below, sequenced in a study of cytomegalovirus exposure and HLA in healthy donors. 13 Jbeta primers and 60 Vbeta primers were used for the PCR. The protocol was immunoSEQ multiplex PCR, while the TCRdb copy is restricted to in-frame clones and leaves out a portion. The repertoire holds approximately 130,000 clones, about 80% seen once, with 2.5% to 3% in the top ten. The sample taken for sequencing was PBMCs. These receptors were obtained from a boy aged 2-15 years in good health and CMV-seronegative.

The chain carries TRBV4-2 and TRBJ1-4; D is possibly TRBD1 (6 bases). Trimming took off 4 bases at V and 6 bases at J, with 12 bases between the two ends. Looked up from germline, CDR1 is LGHNA and CDR2 is YNFKEQ. The CDR3 runs to 14 residues. CDR3 sequence: CASSPDRTDEKLFF. The CDR3 DNA sequence: TGTGCCAGCAGCCCCGACAGGACGGATGAAAAACTGTTTTTT.

CDR3 in amino acids: CASSPGLAGAYEQYF. The CDR3 bases are TGTGCCAGCAGCCCCGGACTAGCGGGGGCCTACGAGCAGTACTTC. The chain links TRBV5-5 to TRBJ2-7; TRBD2 matches 13 bases. V was pared by 4 bases and J by 2 bases, with 3 bases of the junction left unmatched. This CDR3 contains 15 residues. Looked up from germline, CDR1 is SGHKS and CDR2 is YYEKEE (reference sequence). Full variable domain (missing parts from reference TRBV5-5 and TRBJ2-7): DAGVTQSPTHLIKTRGQQVTLRCSPISGHKSVSWYQQVLGQGPQFIFQYYEKEERGRGNFPDRFSARQFPNYSSELNVNALLLGDSALYLCASSPGLAGAYEQYFGPGTRLTVT.

The chain is built from TRBV6-5 and TRBJ2-7; 8 positions agree with TRBD2. Looked up from germline, CDR1 is MNHEY and CDR2 is SVGAGI. V lost 7 bases, J lost 5 bases, and 10 bases stayed unmatched. The CDR3 covers 14 residues. The CDR3: CASTPGGGWDEQYF. CDR3 sequence (DNA): TGTGCCAGCACCCCGGGGGGGGGCTGGGACGAGCAGTACTTC.

The gene calls are TRBV19 and TRBJ2-5, with 16 bases identical to TRBD2. Germline V lookup: CDR1 LNHDA, CDR2 SQIVND (reference sequence). The CDR3 has 17 residues. V was pared by 2 bases and J by 6 bases, with 6 bases of the junction left unmatched. As DNA, the CDR3 is TGTGCCAGTAGTATATCGGGACTAGCGGGGGGGCAGCAGACCCAGTACTTC. Amino acids: CASSISGLAGGQQTQYF.

The V gene is TRBV13, the J gene TRBJ2-2; D gene unclear. This CDR3 has 16 amino acids. CDR1 and CDR2 from the germline V gene are PRHDT and FYEKMQ (reference sequence). V lost 5 bases to trimming and J lost 0 bases, with 13 bases between them. The CDR3 bases are TGTGCCAGCAGCCCAATCAGAGACTCGAACACCGGGGAGCTGTTTTTT. Encoded protein: CASSPIRDSNTGELFF.

The chain uses TRBV10-3 and TRBJ2-3; TRBD2 matches at 13 bases. CDR1 and CDR2 from the germline V gene are ENHRY and SYGVKD. The CDR3 is 18 residues long. V trimming: 2 bases; J trimming: 4 bases; junction bases outside the gene matches: 9. The CDR3 here is CAISEGLLAGGQADTQYF. Here the CDR3 DNA reads TGTGCCATCAGTGAGGGTTTACTAGCGGGGGGGCAAGCAGATACGCAGTATTTT.